This TCR beta chain was sequenced during a study of blood T cell repertoires in COVID-19. TCRdb keeps only in-frame clones here, not all; method: immunoSEQ multiplex PCR. The table includes 360,000 or so clones, almost 90% detected once. Germline assignment: CDR1 SGHRS and CDR2 YFSETQ. Trimming cost V 2 bases and J 8 bases; bases outside gene matches: 6. CDR3 length equals 14 residues. Enrollees, about 18 to 89 years old, lived in about two dozen US areas. The origin of this receptor is a woman aged 30 to 39 who had been exposed to COVID-19. This chain uses TRBV5-1 with TRBJ1-4; 7 positions match TRBD1. The sequencing sample was made of PBMCs or T cells enriched from blood (not recorded which). The DNA for the CDR3 is TGCGCCAGCAGCTTAGACAGGGTGAGGGAAAAACTGTTTTTT. Its translation is CASSLDRVREKLFF.